These 7 T cell receptor beta chains were all obtained from the same sample, sequenced in a study of early T cells in non-severe SARS-CoV-2 infection. TCRdb reprocessed the 5' RACE reads with MiXCR, giving one entry per CDR3 protein. The table lists tens of thousands of distinct CDR3 sequences, over 9.5% of them singletons. The sequenced sample was whole blood. The receptors stem from an adult who was a healthcare worker with PCR-confirmed SARS-CoV-2 infection or an uninfected control (not recorded which).

This clonotype has at least ten counts. This rearrangement joins TRBV6-2 or TRBV6-3 to TRBJ2-7; D gene ambiguous. Trimming left V 4 bases short and J 1 base short, with 2 bases between. CDR3 length equals 11 residues. CDR1 MNHEY and CDR2 SVGEGT come from the germline V gene. This chain's CDR3 is CASSFSYEQYF. Written as DNA, the CDR3 is TGTGCCAGCAGTTTTTCCTACGAGCAGTACTTC.

There are a few counts of this clonotype. The V and J genes are TRBV7-9 and TRBJ1-4; 11 nucleotides match TRBD1. J was trimmed by 5 bases and V by 4 bases; bases with no gene match: 3. This CDR3 comprises 15 residues. Per the germline V gene, CDR1 is SEHNR and CDR2 is FQNEAQ (reference sequence). CDR3 residues: CASSSGTGGNEKLFF. CDR3 DNA: TGTGCCAGCAGCTCTGGGACAGGGGGGAATGAAAAACTGTTTTTT.

The chain carries TRBV7-2 and TRBJ1-4; D call uncertain. Per germline, CDR1 SGHTA and CDR2 FQGNSA. Trimming left V 2 bases short and J 8 bases short, with 12 bases between. This CDR3 spans 14 amino acids. CDR3 nucleotide sequence: TGTGCCAGCAGCTTAACACAAACCGAGGAAAAACTGTTTTTT. This sequence encodes CASSLTQTEEKLFF.

The rearrangement links TRBV18 to TRBJ2-1; 7 bases match TRBD2. Germline assignment: CDR1 KGHSH and CDR2 LQKENI. The trim removed 8 bases at V and 15 bases at J, leaving 16 bases unmatched. This CDR3 has 13 amino acids. The CDR3 coding sequence is TGTGCCAGCACACTGCTACTATCGGGGGGTCTGTTCTTC. Its translation: CASTLLLSGGLFF.

The chain combines TRBV20-1 with TRBJ2-3; D ambiguous. The CDR3 runs 15 residues. Germline V gene data show CDR1 as DFQATT and CDR2 as SNEGSKA (reference sequence). V shed 0 bases and J shed 0 bases, with 10 bases lying between them. The CDR3 protein is CSAREGGSSTDTQYF. DNA of the CDR3: TGCAGTGCTAGAGAGGGCGGATCTAGCACAGATACGCAGTATTTT.

The rearrangement uses TRBV5-4 and TRBJ2-7, with D possibly matching TRBD1 (5 bases). This CDR3 contains 14 residues. V lost 1 base and J lost 0, with 8 bases in between. CDR1 and CDR2 from the germline V gene are SGHNT and YYREEE (reference sequence). CDR3 sequence (DNA): TGTGCCAGCAGCTTGATTGACAGCTCCTACGAGCAGTACTTC. It translates to CASSLIDSSYEQYF.

This chain joins TRBV7-9 and TRBJ2-7; no reliable D call. The V gene lost 8 bases and the J gene lost 0 bases, with 11 bases spanning the gap. The germline V gene has CDR1 SEHNR and CDR2 FQNEAQ (reference sequence). The CDR3 spans 13 residues. CDR3 sequence: CASLSVNSYEQYF. DNA for the CDR3: TGTGCCAGCCTCTCGGTAAACTCCTACGAGCAGTACTTC.